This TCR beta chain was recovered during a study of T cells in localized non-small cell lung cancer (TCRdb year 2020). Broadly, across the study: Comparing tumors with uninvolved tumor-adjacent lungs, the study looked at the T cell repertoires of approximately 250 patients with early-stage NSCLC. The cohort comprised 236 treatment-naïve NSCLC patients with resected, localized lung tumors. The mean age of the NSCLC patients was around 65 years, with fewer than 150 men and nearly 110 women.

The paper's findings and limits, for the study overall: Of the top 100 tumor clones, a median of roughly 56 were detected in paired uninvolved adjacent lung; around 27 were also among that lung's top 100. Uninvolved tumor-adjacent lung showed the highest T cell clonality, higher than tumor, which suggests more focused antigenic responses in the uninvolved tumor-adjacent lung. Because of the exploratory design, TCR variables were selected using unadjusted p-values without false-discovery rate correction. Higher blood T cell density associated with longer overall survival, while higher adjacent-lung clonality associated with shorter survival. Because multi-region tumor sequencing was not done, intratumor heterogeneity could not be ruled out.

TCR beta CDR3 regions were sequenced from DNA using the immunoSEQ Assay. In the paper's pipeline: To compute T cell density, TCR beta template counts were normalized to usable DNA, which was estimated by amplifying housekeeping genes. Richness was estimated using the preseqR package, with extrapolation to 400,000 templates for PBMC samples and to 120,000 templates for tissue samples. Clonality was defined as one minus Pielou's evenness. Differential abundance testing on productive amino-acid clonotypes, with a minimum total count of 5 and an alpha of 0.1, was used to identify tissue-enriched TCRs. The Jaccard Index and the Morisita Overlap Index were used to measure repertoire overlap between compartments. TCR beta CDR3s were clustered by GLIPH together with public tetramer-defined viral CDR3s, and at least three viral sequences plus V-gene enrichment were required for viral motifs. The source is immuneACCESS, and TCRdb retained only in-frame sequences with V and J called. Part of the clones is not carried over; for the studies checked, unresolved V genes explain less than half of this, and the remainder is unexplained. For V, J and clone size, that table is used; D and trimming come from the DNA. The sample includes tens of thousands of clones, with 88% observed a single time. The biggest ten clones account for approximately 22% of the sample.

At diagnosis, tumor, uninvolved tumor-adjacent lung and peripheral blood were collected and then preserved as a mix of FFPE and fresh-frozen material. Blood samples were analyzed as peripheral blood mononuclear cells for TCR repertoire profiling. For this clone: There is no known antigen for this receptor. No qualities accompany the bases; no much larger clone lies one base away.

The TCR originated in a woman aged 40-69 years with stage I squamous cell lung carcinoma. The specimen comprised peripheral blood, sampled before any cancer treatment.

The sequenced DNA is TGCAGCGTTGGGGGGACAGGGATCACCGGGGAGCTGTTTTTT. The translation is CSVGGTGITGELFF. The V and J segments used are TRBV29-1 and TRBJ2-2; TRBD1 agrees with 9 junctional bases. The germline V gene yields SQVTM for CDR1 and ANQGSEA for CDR2. V loses 4 bases at its end and J loses 4 bases; junction bases beyond the gene matches: 4. Including cysteine and phenylalanine, the CDR3 has 14 amino acids. Only the CDR3 portion is preserved as DNA: 42 bases, with reading frame beginning at the first base.